Here is one TCR beta chain with its context. Only Caucasian adults living in Nashville, Tennessee served as donors. Per the germline V gene, CDR1 is SGHTS and CDR2 is YDEGEE. V was shortened by 0 bases and J by 5 bases, with 14 bases between the two germline ends. The CDR3 is 15 amino acids. The data were taken from a study of shared clonotypes between healthy human individuals. Sequencing used immunoSEQ multiplex PCR; TCRdb keeps in-frame clones, though not all of them. Of about 480,000 clones detected, 60% to 80% appear once; the ten largest clones hold 9.5% to 15%. The chain has TRBV5-8 and TRBJ2-5, with D perhaps assigned TRBD1 or TRBD2 (5 bases each). Sequencing was done on a sample of PBMCs. The receptor's source is a woman aged 40-49 years in good health. Some clones in this sample may be carry-over from other donors' samples. The CDR3 DNA sequence: TGTGCCAGCAGCTTGGGACAGCGGAGAAGGGAGACCCAGTACTTC. Residues: CASSLGQRRRETQYF.